This TCR beta chain was found in a study of OX40 agonist ivuxolimab in advanced cancers. Findings of the study overall: Clonal expansion from baseline to week 6 occurred in both CD4+ and CD8+ T cells.

Samples of blood were obtained at baseline, on cycle 4 day 1, and on cycle 7 day 1. The CDR3 has 15 amino acids. V lost 0 bases to trimming and J lost 7 bases, with 15 bases between them. CDR1 is SNHLY and CDR2 is FYNNEI in the germline V gene. Only in-frame clones appear in the TCRdb table, and some are missing; sequencing was by immunoSEQ multiplex PCR. This repertoire shows about 20,000 clones, about four fifths found once; its top ten account for about an eighth. Points on this clone: Antigen unknown.

This rearrangement joins TRBV2 to TRBJ1-2; D unresolved. The receptor comes from an adult with an advanced solid tumor such as melanoma, head and neck, liver or kidney cancer. The specimen comprised CD4+ or CD8+ T cells sorted from blood, sampled in a trial of the OX40 agonist ivuxolimab. The DNA of the CDR3 is TGTGCCAGCAGTGAAGCTCGGGTTAGCCGTTCTGGCTACACCTTC. Residues: CASSEARVSRSGYTF.